The clone carrying this T cell receptor beta chain was recorded once. What it binds is not known. It was with 60 Vbeta and 13 Jbeta primers that the PCR ran. TCRdb keeps only in-frame clones here, not all; method: immunoSEQ multiplex PCR. The data hold roughly 100,000 clones, with roughly two thirds observed a single time. This entry belongs to a study of cytomegalovirus exposure and HLA in healthy donors. Study details: An analysis done earlier identified approximately 120 million unique TCR beta sequences from about 179 million T cells. Genotyping of more than 300 donors showed that over 65% belonged to the Caucasian-associated ancestry cluster. Study-level results: A later analysis linked a missense variant in DCLRE1C to the trimming of TCR beta V and J genes.

This CDR3 has 14 amino acids. CDR1 and CDR2 from the germline V gene are SGHVS and FQNEAQ. Trimming took 5 bases from V and 4 from J, leaving 12 bases between them. This sequence joins TRBV7-8 and TRBJ1-5; maybe TRBD1 (6 bases). Sequencing used PBMCs. The origin of this receptor is a female donor in good health and CMV-seronegative. The CDR3 spells CASSADRKNQPQHF. CDR3 DNA: TGTGCCAGCAGCGCGGACAGAAAAAATCAGCCCCAGCATTTT.